A selection of T cell receptor beta chains follows, all from one sample in a study of shared clonotypes between healthy human individuals. TCRdb keeps only in-frame clones here, not all; method: immunoSEQ multiplex PCR. The sample gives 2 million to 2.5 million clones, roughly 91% of which show up once; about 1.8% is in the top ten. Sequencing used naive CD8+ T cells from PBMCs. The receptors derive from a man between 18 and 29 years old in good health. Some clones in this sample may be carry-over from other donors' samples. Both conserved end residues are part of each CDR3. D genes are given only for firm matches. Only some rows state a clone size, as once, few, many or a class for expanded clones.

D gene	V gene	clone size	J gene	CDR3 DNA	CDR3 protein
TRBD2	TRBV30	-	TRBJ2-3	TGTGCCTGGAGTGTTTTCGGGCGGGAGGAAACAGATACGCAGTATTTT	CAWSVFGREETDTQYF
-	TRBV21-1	-	TRBJ1-2	TGTGCCAGCAGCAAAAATGTCACAGCCCCATATGGCTACACCTTC	CASSKNVTAPYGYTF
-	TRBV10-3	once	TRBJ2-7	TGTGCCGCGTCCAACAGGGAGAGCTCCTACGAGCAGTACTTC	CAASNRESSYEQYF
TRBD2	TRBV9	-	TRBJ2-3	TGTGCCAGCAGCGTACCGAAGCGGGAGGGGTATAGAGATACGCAGTATTTT	CASSVPKREGYRDTQYF
-	TRBV5-1	-	TRBJ2-7	TGCGCCAGCAGGACAGCACTCTACGAGCAGTACTTC	CASRTALYEQYF
TRBD2	TRBV28	-	TRBJ2-7	TGTGCCAGCAGTTTCGGTTGGACTAGCGGGAGTTGGGTCTACGAGCAGTACTTC	CASSFGWTSGSWVYEQYF
-	TRBV4-1	few	TRBJ1-1	TGCGCCAGCAGCCAAGTAACCGGGGGTGAAGCTTTCTTT	CASSQVTGGEAFF
-	TRBV4-3	once	TRBJ2-1	TGCGCCAGCAGCGGAGGACGACTGGCTTACAATGAGCAGTTCTTC	CASSGGRLAYNEQFF
-	TRBV28	-	TRBJ1-3	TGTGCCAGCAGCCCCAGGGGCTCTGGAAACACCATATATTTT	CASSPRGSGNTIYF
TRBD1	TRBV27	-	TRBJ1-2	TGTGCCAGCAGTTTTTTTCCAGGGGGCGAAGGCTACACCTTC	CASSFFPGGEGYTF
TRBD2	TRBV29-1	-	TRBJ2-1	TGCAGCGTACAAGGGTTAGCGGGGTCCTACAATGAGCAGTTCTTC	CSVQGLAGSYNEQFF